One and the same sample provided the 5 T cell receptor beta chains below, sequenced in a study of shared clonotypes between healthy human individuals (dated by TCRdb to 2018 to 2021). Libraries were built with the immunoSEQ multiplex PCR assay. TCRdb re-hosts the immuneACCESS table, in-frame sequences only. Its copies lack some clones; in the studies checked, an unresolved V gene accounts for under half of them, and the cause for the rest is not known. The sample profile shows roughly 2.5 million clones; around 90% of them were found once. The leading ten clones occupy 0.14% of the sample. Material for sequencing was naive CD4+ T cells sorted from blood. The cell subset or site label on this specimen signifies: CD45RA+ positively selected. The receptors were gathered from a man aged 18-30 years in good health.

The V gene is TRBV7-2, the J gene TRBJ2-7; possible D gene TRBD1, 5 bases. The V end was cut by 5 bases, the J end by 6 bases, with 17 bases between. Looked up from germline, CDR1 is SGHTA and CDR2 is FQGNSA. The CDR3 is 14 amino acids. CDR3 protein: CASSPLSGQSEQYF. The CDR3 bases are TGTGCCAGCAGCCCCCTTTCAGGGCAGTCCGAGCAGTACTTC.

This chain joins TRBV30 and TRBJ2-2; 8 bases line up with TRBD2. CDR3 length equals 14 residues. CDR1 and CDR2 from the germline V gene are GTSNPN and SVGIG (reference sequence). Trimming cost V 4 bases and J 5 bases; bases outside gene matches: 6. This CDR3 reads CAWKLRGGTGELFF. DNA of the CDR3: TGTGCCTGGAAACTTCGGGGGGGAACCGGGGAGCTGTTTTTT.

The genes are TRBV27 and TRBJ2-4, with D maybe TRBD1 (6 bases). This CDR3 is 15 amino acids long. Germline CDR1 reads MNHEY; CDR2 reads SMNVEV (reference sequence). Trimming removed 2 bases at V and 7 bases at J, with 15 bases between. Here the CDR3 DNA reads TGTGCCAGCAGTTTAGAGGTACAGGGTGCCAACATTCAGTACTTC. Translating gives CASSLEVQGANIQYF.

This CDR3 is CASSPSRDSIRREQYF. As DNA, the CDR3 is TGTGCCAGCAGCCCCTCCCGGGACTCCATACGGAGGGAGCAGTACTTC. The chain uses TRBV7-2 and TRBJ2-7, with a possible D match to TRBD2 (6 bases). V was clipped by 5 bases and J by 7 bases, with 24 bases between them. This CDR3 region has 16 residues. Germline V gene sequence: CDR1 SGHTA, CDR2 FQGNSA.

This clone appeared a few times. Other DNA sequences in this sample translate to the same CDR3. This rearrangement joins TRBV6-1 to TRBJ1-1; D call uncertain. Germline V gene sequence: CDR1 MNHNS, CDR2 SASEGT. CDR3 size: 12 residues. Trimming stripped 2 bases from V and 3 bases from J, with 4 bases between. CDR3 loop: CASSERYTEAFF. CDR3 nucleotides: TGTGCCAGCAGTGAACGGTACACTGAAGCTTTCTTT.